This record covers a single TCR beta chain. Mismatch with germline at one junction end may stem from a read error. This specimen comes from a study of tumor and adjacent non-tumor tissue in lung cancer. Study context: Samples averaged about 4.2 million productive TCRbeta reads each.

This CDR3 contains 15 residues. Germline V gene data show CDR1 as DFQATT and CDR2 as SNEGSKA (reference sequence). This sample's RNA came from whole unsorted tissue. The normal lung tissue was taken more than 3 cm from the tumor edge. Three rounds of nested PCR, following a modified ARM-PCR protocol, produced the TCRbeta library. TCRdb reanalysed the multiplex PCR reads using MiXCR and keeps one entry per CDR3 protein. The sample lists approximately 110,000 distinct CDR3 sequences; 60% to 80% were seen once. The receptor's source is a man in his 60s with non-small cell lung cancer. The sample comprised distant non-tumor lung tissue. The chain has TRBV20-1 and TRBJ2-5, with 7 bases that match TRBD2. Here the CDR3 DNA reads TGCAGTGTTAGAGAGGTGGGAGGGCCCAAGGAGACCCAGTACTTC. It yields the protein CSVREVGGPKETQYF.